Given below is one TCR beta chain in context. One junction end does not reproduce the germline sequence, and a read error may be involved. The source of the sample is a study of T cells in Graves' hyperthyroidism and ophthalmopathy. Germline V lookup: CDR1 LGHNT, CDR2 FRNRAP. The CDR3 runs 16 residues. From RNA transcripts, TCR beta CDR3 regions were amplified. The HTBI primer set was used in a first-round RT-PCR of the TCR CDR3. TCRdb re-called the multiplex PCR reads with MiXCR, one entry per CDR3 protein. Altogether 490,000 or so distinct CDR3 sequences are present, 15% to 20% being singletons, with the ten largest covering approximately 30%.

This TCR was recovered from a woman in her 30s with Graves' ophthalmopathy. This chain links TRBV12-5 with TRBJ2-5, with TRBD2 matching 16 bases. Specimen: blood. CDR3 coding DNA: TGCGCTAGTGGTTTAGGGACTAGCGGGAGGGGGGAGACCCAGTACTTC. It translates to CASGLGTSGRGETQYF.